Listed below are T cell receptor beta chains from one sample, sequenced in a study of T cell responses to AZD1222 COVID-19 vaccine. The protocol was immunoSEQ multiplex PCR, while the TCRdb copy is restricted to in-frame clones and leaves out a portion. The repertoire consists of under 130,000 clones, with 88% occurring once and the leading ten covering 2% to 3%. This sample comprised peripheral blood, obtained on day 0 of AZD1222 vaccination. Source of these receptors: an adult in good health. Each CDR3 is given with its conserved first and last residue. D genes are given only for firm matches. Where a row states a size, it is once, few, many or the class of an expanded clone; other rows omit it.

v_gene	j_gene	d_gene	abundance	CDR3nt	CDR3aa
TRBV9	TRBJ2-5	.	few	TGTGCCAGCAGCGCTCCCGCCGGGGAGACCCAGTACTTC	CASSAPAGETQYF
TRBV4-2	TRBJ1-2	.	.	TGTGCCAGCAGCCAACGGGGGTCAGGCTATGGCTACACCTTC	CASSQRGSGYGYTF
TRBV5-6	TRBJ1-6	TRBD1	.	TGTGCCAGCACCAAGGGACAGAGTTTTAATTCACCCCTCCACTTT	CASTKGQSFNSPLHF
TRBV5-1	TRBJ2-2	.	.	TGCGCCAGCAGCTTGCCGGCCCGGGGAACCGGGGAGCTGTTTTTT	CASSLPARGTGELFF
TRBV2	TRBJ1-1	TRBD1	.	TGTGCCAGCAGTGAGGGGACAGGGGGCGCATGGAACACTGAAGCTTTCTTT	CASSEGTGGAWNTEAFF
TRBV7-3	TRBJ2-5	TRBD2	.	TGTGCCAGCAGCTTGGGACTAGCGGGCTCAGAGACCCAGTACTTC	CASSLGLAGSETQYF
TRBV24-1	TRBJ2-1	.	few	TGTGCCACCAGTACTACAGGGAGGGAGCAGTTCTTC	CATSTTGREQFF
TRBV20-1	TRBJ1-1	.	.	TGCAGTGCTAGTCGGGACTCGAACACTGAAGCTTTCTTT	CSASRDSNTEAFF
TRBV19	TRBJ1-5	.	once	TGTGCCAGTATGTGGACGGCCCGAGTGGATCAGCCCCAGCATTTT	CASMWTARVDQPQHF
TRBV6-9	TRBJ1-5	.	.	TGTGCCAGCAGTTACGGCGGCAGTCCCCAGCCCCAGCATTTT	CASSYGGSPQPQHF
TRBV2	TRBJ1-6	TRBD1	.	TGTGCCTCCGGACAGGGCGATTCACCCCTCCACTTT	CASGQGDSPLHF
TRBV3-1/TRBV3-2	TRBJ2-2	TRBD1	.	TGTGCCAGCAGCCCGCGTAGGCAGGGGGCTTCGAACACCGGGGAGCTGTTTTTT	CASSPRRQGASNTGELFF
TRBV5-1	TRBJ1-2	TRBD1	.	TGCGCCAGCAGCGAAGGGGACAGAACCGCGGGAGGCTACACCTTC	CASSEGDRTAGGYTF
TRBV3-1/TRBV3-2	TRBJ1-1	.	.	TGTGCCAGCAGCCAAGATAGTTTAGTTACGAACACTGAAGCTTTCTTT	CASSQDSLVTNTEAFF
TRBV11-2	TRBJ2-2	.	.	TGTGCCAGCAGCACGACGAACACCGGGGAGCTGTTTTTT	CASSTTNTGELFF
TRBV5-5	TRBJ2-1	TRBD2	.	TGTGCCAGCAGCGGACTAGTCTATGAGCAGTTCTTC	CASSGLVYEQFF
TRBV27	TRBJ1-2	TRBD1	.	TGTGCCAGCAGTTTATCGATCCGCCGGCTCGAGGGGGCGCCTGGCTATGGCTACACCTTC	CASSLSIRRLEGAPGYGYTF
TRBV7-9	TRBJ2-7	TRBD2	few	TGTGCCAGCAGCTTAGTCGAGCGGGAGGTCCCCTACGAGCAGTACTTC	CASSLVEREVPYEQYF
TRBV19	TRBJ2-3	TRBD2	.	TGTGCCAGTATAGACGCGGGGGGCACAGATACGCAGTATTTT	CASIDAGGTDTQYF
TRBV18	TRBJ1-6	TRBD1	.	TGTGCCAGCTCCACTAAGAGGGACAGTAATTCACCCCTCCACTTT	CASSTKRDSNSPLHF
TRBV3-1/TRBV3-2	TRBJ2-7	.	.	TGTGCCAGCAGCCAAGTTGGGACACCGGCCTACGAGCAGTACTTC	CASSQVGTPAYEQYF
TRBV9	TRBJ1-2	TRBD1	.	TGTGCCAGCAGCGCAACAGGGGGCAGCAGCTACACCTTC	CASSATGGSSYTF
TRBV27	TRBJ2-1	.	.	TGTGCCAGCAGTTTAAGAGGGGGTGAATACAATGAGCAGTTCTTC	CASSLRGGEYNEQFF
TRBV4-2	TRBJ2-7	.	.	TGTGCCAGCAGCCCAATCAAGGGTAGCGGCTCCTACGAGCAGTACTTC	CASSPIKGSGSYEQYF